These T cell receptor beta chains were read from a single sample in a study of cytomegalovirus exposure and HLA in healthy donors. TCRdb's table, derived via immunoSEQ multiplex PCR, lists solely in-frame clones and lacks some. This sample has over 75,000 clones, with roughly four fifths found just once. Sequencing input: PBMCs. These receptors all stem from a young man in good health and CMV-seropositive. The CDR3 runs from the conserved cysteine through the conserved F or W. The D gene is left open where the match is weak. Size is stated for part of the rows, as once, few or many counts, or as a class when the clone is expanded.

D gene,clone size,J gene,V gene,CDR3 DNA,CDR3 protein
TRBD2,.,TRBJ2-7,TRBV29-1,TGCAGCGTTGTCGGAGCGGGAGCCAGCAACGAGCAGTACTTC,CSVVGAGASNEQYF
.,few,TRBJ2-7,TRBV6-1,TGTGCCAGCAGTCCCGGGACTTACGAGCAGTACTTC,CASSPGTYEQYF
TRBD2,.,TRBJ2-5,TRBV28,TGTGCCAGCAGTTTGCCTAGCGGGGACCAAGAGACCCAGTACTTC,CASSLPSGDQETQYF
TRBD2,.,TRBJ2-1,TRBV14,TGTGCCAGCAGCCAAGGTAGCGGGAGGCCGTACAATGAGCAGTTCTTC,CASSQGSGRPYNEQFF
TRBD2,.,TRBJ2-4,TRBV10-1,TGCGCCAGCTACGGACTAGCGGGTATTGGTCTTTTCATTCAGTACTTC,CASYGLAGIGLFIQYF
.,.,TRBJ2-7,TRBV21-1,TGTGCCAGCAGCAATAAGGGTTGCACCGGGACAGGGTTGATCGCGAGTGAGCAGTACTTC,CASSNKGCTGTGLIASEQYF
.,.,TRBJ1-5,TRBV9,TGTGCCAGCAGCGTAGGGGACAATGGCAATCAGCCCCAGCATTTT,CASSVGDNGNQPQHF
.,.,TRBJ2-4,TRBV2,TGTGCCAGCAGTGAAACAGCACCAGGGTACTTC,CASSETAPGYF
.,few,TRBJ2-7,TRBV5-6,TGTGCCAGCAGCTTGACAGGGAGCGCCTACGAGCAGTACTTC,CASSLTGSAYEQYF
TRBD1,once,TRBJ2-7,TRBV25-1,TGTGCCAGCATGCTCTGGACAGGGGACGAGCAGTACTTC,CASMLWTGDEQYF
TRBD2,.,TRBJ2-7,TRBV7-9,TGTGCCAGCGCGGGGACTAGCGGGTGGGGGGCCTACGAGCAGTACTTC,CASAGTSGWGAYEQYF
.,once,TRBJ1-4,TRBV30,TGTGCCTGGAGTTTCGTCAGGGAAAAACTGTTTTTT,CAWSFVREKLFF
TRBD2,once,TRBJ2-1,TRBV9,TGTGCCAGCCAGGAGCGGGAGTCCTACAATGAGCAGTTCTTC,CASQERESYNEQFF
.,.,TRBJ1-2,TRBV11-2,TGTGCCAGCGCCGTGGGGGGGGACTATGGCTACACCTTC,CASAVGGDYGYTF
TRBD1,.,TRBJ2-7,TRBV5-1,TGCGCCAGCAGTTTCACAGGGGGCCCCTACGAGCAGTACTTC,CASSFTGGPYEQYF
.,.,TRBJ1-2,TRBV2,TGTGCCAGCAGTGAAGGGGCGCGCTATGGCTACACCTTC,CASSEGARYGYTF
.,.,TRBJ2-4,TRBV19,TGTGCCAGTAGCCCAGGAGGGGGCGCCTGGCCAAAAAACATTCAGTACTTC,CASSPGGGAWPKNIQYF
.,.,TRBJ1-2,TRBV28,TGTGCCAGCTCCGTTCCCGGGGTGCCACCAGATGGCTACACCTTC,CASSVPGVPPDGYTF
.,.,TRBJ1-1,TRBV7-2,TGTGCCAGCAGCTTAGCGGCTGTCCTGGACACCGAAGCTTTCTTT,CASSLAAVLDTEAFF
.,once,TRBJ1-5,TRBV19,TGTGCCAGTAGTCCCCAAATGGGGGGGAATCAGCCCCAGCATTTT,CASSPQMGGNQPQHF
.,few,TRBJ1-1,TRBV5-5,TGTGCCAGCAGCCTTGACTTTGGCTCTGAAGCTTTCTTT,CASSLDFGSEAFF
TRBD1,.,TRBJ1-1,TRBV4-1,TGCGCCAGCAGCCAAACTAGGACAGGGGAGCGCCCTGAAGCTTTCTTT,CASSQTRTGERPEAFF
.,.,TRBJ2-5,TRBV18,TGTGCCAGCTCACCAGGGAGCCAAGAGACCCAGTACTTC,CASSPGSQETQYF
.,.,TRBJ1-5,TRBV7-2,TGTGCCAGCAGCTTAGGTTCGCGGCAGCCCCAGCATTTT,CASSLGSRQPQHF
.,.,TRBJ1-1,TRBV5-1,TGCGCCAGCAGCTGGGGGGGAGGAAGCACTGAAGCTTTCTTT,CASSWGGGSTEAFF
.,.,TRBJ1-2,TRBV6-1,TGTGCCAGCAGTGACAGGGCCCGCTATGGCTACACCTTC,CASSDRARYGYTF
TRBD2,once,TRBJ2-3,TRBV6-6,TGTGCCAGCAGCCGCGGACTAGCCGGGATAGATACGCAGTATTTT,CASSRGLAGIDTQYF
.,.,TRBJ2-7,TRBV27,TGTGCCAGCAGTTTAGGTTTAGCCGCAACCTACGAGCAGTACTTC,CASSLGLAATYEQYF
TRBD1,.,TRBJ1-1,TRBV5-1,TGCGCCAGCAGCTACAGGGGCACGAACACTGAAGCTTTCTTT,CASSYRGTNTEAFF
.,.,TRBJ1-5,TRBV28,TGTGCCAGCAGACGGGGGGGGTTCAATCAGCCCCAGCATTTT,CASRRGGFNQPQHF
TRBD1,.,TRBJ2-7,TRBV7-9,TGTGCCAGCAGCCGGGACAGGAACTCCTACGAGCAGTACTTC,CASSRDRNSYEQYF
.,.,TRBJ1-1,TRBV5-1,TGCGCCAGCAGCCCAGGACAGATGAACACTGAAGCTTTCTTT,CASSPGQMNTEAFF
.,.,TRBJ1-1,TRBV7-2,TGTGCCAGCAGCGCTACAGGAGAGAAGGGTGAAGCTTTCTTT,CASSATGEKGEAFF
TRBD1,.,TRBJ2-3,TRBV19,TGTGCCAGTAGTTCGAACCCGGGACAGGGGTACACAGATACGCAGTATTTT,CASSSNPGQGYTDTQYF
.,.,TRBJ1-4,TRBV2,TGTGCCAGCAGTGAGAGACAGATTAATGAAAAACTGTTTTTT,CASSERQINEKLFF